The 30 T cell receptor beta chains given below trace back to one sample, sequenced in a study of cytomegalovirus exposure and HLA in healthy donors (dated by TCRdb to between 2016 and 2019). The library was generated by the immunoSEQ multiplex PCR assay. Not all clones reach the TCRdb copy of this immuneACCESS table, which keeps in-frame sequences only. Checked studies attribute under half of the gap to unresolved V genes and leave the rest unexplained. In all, the sample holds 110,000 to 150,000 clones, and 94% of those were seen once. The ten top clones hold roughly 1.9% of the sample. The sample consisted of PBMCs. These receptors originate from a young man in good health and CMV-seropositive.

The chain couples TRBV5-5 to TRBJ2-7; no definite D call. The CDR3 consists of 13 residues. V lost 0 bases, J lost 1 base, and 5 bases lay in between. Germline V gives CDR1 SGHKS, CDR2 YYEKEE (reference sequence). The CDR3 loop reads CASSLGASYEQYF. The CDR3, as DNA: TGTGCCAGCAGCTTGGGGGCGTCCTACGAGCAGTACTTC.

The rearrangement joins TRBV5-4 to TRBJ2-7; 11 bases are a match to TRBD2. With 2 bases clipped from V and 5 bases from J, the junction kept 3 bases outside the gene matches. In germline, CDR1 is SGHNT, CDR2 YYREEE (reference sequence). There are 14 residues in the CDR3. The CDR3 DNA sequence: TGTGCCAGCAGCTTTGGTAGCGGGAGGGACGAGCAGTACTTC. Amino acid sequence: CASSFGSGRDEQYF.

The V and J genes are TRBV2 and TRBJ2-7, with 7 bases aligning to TRBD1. The CDR3 runs to 15 residues. The J segment lost 3 bases and the V segment lost 6 bases, leaving 11 bases of the junction unmatched. Germline CDR1 reads SNHLY; CDR2 reads FYNNEI. The CDR3 sequence: CASSTNRGPNYEQYF. CDR3 bases: TGTGCCAGCAGCACAAACAGGGGACCTAACTACGAGCAGTACTTC.

The V call is TRBV28, the J call TRBJ2-7; 7 bases are shared with TRBD1. The germline V gene encodes CDR1 MDHEN and CDR2 SYDVKM. The junction had 11 bases not matched to a gene; V was cut back by 6 bases and J by 3 bases. CDR3 length: 15 amino acids. As DNA, the CDR3 is TGTGCCAGCAGCCTGAGGGGGCTTTACTTCTACGAGCAGTACTTC. This translates into CASSLRGLYFYEQYF.

The chain links TRBV28 to TRBJ1-2; TRBD1 matches 7 bases. Per the germline V gene, CDR1 is MDHEN and CDR2 is SYDVKM. Losses at the gene ends were 11 bases for V and 4 bases for J; bases not matched to a gene: 4. The CDR3 extends over 11 amino acids. CDR3 protein: CAHRGGYGYTF. The CDR3 DNA sequence: TGTGCCCACAGGGGCGGCTATGGCTACACCTTC.

V is TRBV7-9 and J is TRBJ2-5; no clear D gene. Between the trimmed V and J ends, which lost 2 bases and 2 bases, there was a span of 12 bases. The CDR3 consists of 15 residues. Germline CDR1 SEHNR, CDR2 FQNEAQ (reference sequence). The CDR3: CASSLYDSTQETQYF. The CDR3, as DNA: TGTGCCAGCAGCTTATACGATAGTACGCAAGAGACCCAGTACTTC.

This clone was recorded only once. CDR3 region: CASSGQDTDTQYF. The CDR3 nucleotides are TGTGCCAGCAGCGGACAGGACACAGATACGCAGTATTTT. The chain combines TRBV7-2 with TRBJ2-3; TRBD1 matches 7 bases. Germline trimming cut 5 bases from V and 2 bases from J; bases unmatched to any gene: 1. The CDR3 length is 13 residues. Germline loops: CDR1 SGHTA, CDR2 FQGNSA. Filled out from reference TRBV7-2 and TRBJ2-3, the complete variable domain reads GAGVSQSPSNKVTEKGKDVELRCDPISGHTALYWYRQSLGQGLEFLIYFQGNSAPDKSGLPSDRFSAERTGGSVSTLTIQRTQQEDSAVYLCASSGQDTDTQYFGPGTRLTVL.

The chain couples TRBV30 to TRBJ1-3; TRBD1 might be the D (5 bases). This CDR3 contains 16 residues. Germline V gene data show CDR1 as GTSNPN and CDR2 as SVGIG (reference sequence). V lost 0 bases, J lost 1 base, and 13 bases lay in between. CDR3 DNA: TGTGCCTGGAGTGTAACAGGATCTCTATCTGGAAACACCATATATTTT. Its protein product is CAWSVTGSLSGNTIYF.

This chain uses TRBV5-5 with TRBJ1-5, with D uncertain. This CDR3 is built from 15 residues. V lost 0 bases and J lost 6, with 13 bases in between. Germline assignment: CDR1 SGHKS and CDR2 YYEKEE (reference sequence). The CDR3 DNA sequence: TGTGCCAGCAGCTTGGCGGCCAGGATAACTCAGCCCCAGCATTTT. Amino acids: CASSLAARITQPQHF.

The V call is TRBV27, the J call TRBJ2-7; a possible D gene is TRBD1 (6 bases). Germline-derived CDR1 and CDR2 are MNHEY and SMNVEV (reference sequence). The CDR3 is 16 residues long. V lost 5 bases to trimming and J lost 2 bases, with 19 bases between them. This CDR3 reads CASSDRWQGNTYEQYF. For the CDR3, the DNA is TGTGCCAGCAGTGACCGGTGGCAGGGGAACACCTACGAGCAGTACTTC.

This chain links TRBV6-1 with TRBJ2-7; a weak D match, TRBD1 (6 bases). Germline CDR1 and CDR2: MNHNS and SASEGT. The CDR3 runs 16 residues. Deletions cut 0 bases from V and 4 bases from J, with 16 bases between. CDR3 nucleotide sequence: TGTGCCAGCAGTGAAGCTCCAACAGGGACCTGGTACGAGCAGTACTTC. Its protein product is CASSEAPTGTWYEQYF.

This clone was picked up one time. This chain connects TRBV5-1 to TRBJ2-1; 12 nucleotides align to TRBD1. The V segment lost 5 bases and the J segment 9 bases; nucleotides outside the gene matches: 9. This CDR3 is 15 amino acids long. Germline CDR1 reads SGHRS; CDR2 reads YFSETQ. The CDR3 DNA is TGCGCCAGCAGAAAGGGACAGGGGGCAAATGGTGAGCAGTTCTTC. Translated: CASRKGQGANGEQFF.

The rearrangement links TRBV4-1 to TRBJ1-1; unclear D gene. CDR1 is MGHRA, CDR2 YSYEKL, per germline. V was clipped by 1 base and J by 5 bases, with 14 bases between them. CDR3 size: 15 residues. This CDR3 reads CASSQAVGLRTEAFF. DNA of the CDR3: TGCGCCAGCAGCCAAGCGGTGGGTCTGAGGACTGAAGCTTTCTTT.

The rearrangement uses TRBV29-1 and TRBJ2-1; a possible D gene is TRBD2 (5 bases). V was cut by 4 bases and J by 0 bases, with 10 bases left in between. Germline V gives CDR1 SQVTM, CDR2 ANQGSEA. CDR3 size: 14 residues. The CDR3 DNA reads as TGCAGCGTTGTGAGGGTAAGCTCCTACAATGAGCAGTTCTTC. This gives the protein CSVVRVSSYNEQFF.

The chain recombines TRBV6-5 with TRBJ2-7; D perhaps matches TRBD1 (6 bases). V lost 0 bases, J lost 5 bases, and 14 bases lay in between. This CDR3 has 15 residues. Germline values: CDR1 MNHEY, CDR2 SVGAGI. The CDR3 coding sequence is TGTGCCAGCAGTTACTCAGGTCAGGGGATGAACGAGCAGTACTTC. Translating it yields CASSYSGQGMNEQYF.

This chain joins TRBV18 and TRBJ1-1; 8 bases are a match to TRBD1. The germline CDR1 and CDR2 sequences are KGHSH and LQKENI. This CDR3 region has 15 residues. The trim removed 3 bases at V and 1 base at J, leaving 4 bases unmatched. The CDR3 DNA reads as TGTGCCAGCTCACCTTCGGGACAGGCGAACACTGAAGCTTTCTTT. It specifies CASSPSGQANTEAFF.

The V and J genes are TRBV6-5 and TRBJ1-2; 7 positions agree with TRBD1. The CDR3 has 12 amino acids. Losses at the gene ends were 5 bases for V and 6 bases for J; bases not matched to a gene: 3. Germline V gene sequence: CDR1 MNHEY, CDR2 SVGAGI. The CDR3 reads CASSLQGNGYTF. The CDR3 region has the DNA TGTGCCAGCAGTCTACAGGGGAATGGCTACACCTTC.

This CDR3 is CASSLRGGGPYEQYF. As DNA, the CDR3 is TGTGCCAGCAGCTTAAGGGGGGGAGGCCCCTACGAGCAGTACTTC. The J gene is TRBJ2-7, the V gene TRBV7-3, with 7 bases identical to TRBD2. Unmatched junction bases numbered 5, after V lost 1 base and J lost 2 bases. This CDR3 is built from 15 residues. The germline CDR1 and CDR2 sequences are SGHTA and FQGTGA.

The chain joins TRBV30 to TRBJ1-1; TRBD1 is a possible D gene (6 bases). The CDR3 contains 13 residues. Germline-derived CDR1 and CDR2 are GTSNPN and SVGIG (reference sequence). Trimming removed 2 bases from V and 2 bases from J, with 9 bases in between. The CDR3 protein is CAWSLDSNTEAFF. In DNA, the CDR3 is TGTGCCTGGAGTCTGGACAGTAACACTGAAGCTTTCTTT.

The chain uses TRBV9 and TRBJ2-7, with TRBD2 identical over 11 bases. The CDR3 length is 14 residues. With V trimmed by 3 bases and J by 6 bases, 5 bases remained unmatched. Germline V gene lookup returns CDR1 SGDLS and CDR2 YYNGEE. The CDR3 spells CASSGSGRAGEQYF. The CDR3 nucleotides are TGTGCCAGCAGCGGTAGCGGGAGGGCCGGCGAGCAGTACTTC.

J is TRBJ2-2 and V is TRBV7-8, with TRBD1 matching over 8 bases. Germline CDR1 and CDR2: SGHVS and FQNEAQ. This CDR3 is 17 amino acids long. Losses at the gene ends were 5 bases for V and 1 base for J; bases not matched to a gene: 9. CDR3 loop: CASSTLPGTGNTGELFF. The CDR3 bases are TGTGCCAGCAGCACCCTGCCCGGGACAGGGAACACCGGGGAGCTGTTTTTT.

This clone was seen a single time. The rearrangement joins TRBV6-5 to TRBJ1-5; no clear D. CDR1 and CDR2 from the germline V gene are MNHEY and SVGAGI. This CDR3 comprises 15 residues. V lost 5 bases and J 0 bases, leaving 11 bases between the germline ends. The CDR3 DNA reads TGTGCCAGCAGTCCCCAGGTTTATAGCAATCAGCCCCAGCATTTT. Translating gives CASSPQVYSNQPQHF.

The chain joins TRBV25-1 to TRBJ2-1; D perhaps matches TRBD1 (6 bases). This CDR3 is 16 amino acids long. CDR1 MGHDK and CDR2 SYGVNS come from the germline V gene. Trimming cost V 11 bases and J 4 bases, with 24 bases left between them. The CDR3 DNA follows: TGTGCCTCTTCAAGAGCGACAGGCACCCTATACAATGAGCAGTTCTTC. This encodes CASSRATGTLYNEQFF.

The chain combines TRBV5-6 with TRBJ1-2; D gene uncertain. The V gene's germline CDR1 is SGHDT and CDR2 YYEEEE. The V end was cut by 0 bases, the J end by 7 bases, with 7 bases between. The CDR3 consists of 12 residues. CDR3 loop: CASSLVRRGYTF. The CDR3, as DNA: TGTGCCAGCAGCTTGGTCAGGCGTGGCTACACCTTC. The variable domain in full, with the rest retrieved from reference TRBV5-6 and TRBJ1-2, is DAGVTQSPTHLIKTRGQQVTLRCSPKSGHDTVSWYQQALGQGPQFIFQYYEEEERQRGNFPDRFSGHQFPNYSSELNVNALLLGDSALYLCASSLVRRGYTFGSGTRLTVV.

The chain employs TRBV5-6 and TRBJ2-7; D uncertain. CDR1 SGHDT and CDR2 YYEEEE come from the germline V gene. The CDR3 contains 13 residues. The V end was cut by 4 bases, the J end by 2 bases, with 10 bases between. Here the CDR3 reads CASSASTTYEQYF. The CDR3 nucleotides are TGTGCCAGCAGCGCATCCACTACCTACGAGCAGTACTTC. The entire variable domain, with the rest obtained from reference TRBV5-6 and TRBJ2-7, is as follows: DAGVTQSPTHLIKTRGQQVTLRCSPKSGHDTVSWYQQALGQGPQFIFQYYEEEERQRGNFPDRFSGHQFPNYSSELNVNALLLGDSALYLCASSASTTYEQYFGPGTRLTVT.

This clone came up once. The same CDR3 is also encoded by other DNA sequences in this sample. V is TRBV27 and J is TRBJ1-5; 11 nucleotides agree with TRBD1. Germline values: CDR1 MNHEY, CDR2 SMNVEV (reference sequence). The J segment lost 6 bases and the V segment lost 2 bases, leaving 0 bases of the junction unmatched. This CDR3 has 14 amino acids. CDR3 in amino acids: CASSLGTGGQPQHF. Here the CDR3 DNA reads TGTGCCAGCAGTTTAGGGACAGGGGGTCAGCCCCAGCATTTT.

This rearrangement joins TRBV15 to TRBJ2-7, with D possibly matching TRBD1 (6 bases). V lost 4 bases to trimming and J lost 1 base, with 14 bases between them. CDR1 LNHNV and CDR2 YYDKDF come from the germline V gene (reference sequence). CDR3 length equals 15 residues. The CDR3 DNA is TGTGCCACCAGCACCGACCCCACAGGGTCCTACGAGCAGTACTTC. Protein product: CATSTDPTGSYEQYF.

The chain couples TRBV5-4 to TRBJ2-1, with 10 positions matching TRBD2. V gave up 4 bases and J gave up 4 bases; unmatched junction bases: 5. This CDR3 is 15 amino acids long. Germline assignment: CDR1 SGHNT and CDR2 YYREEE (reference sequence). The CDR3 loop is CASSLTSGRYNEQFF. The CDR3 bases are TGTGCCAGCAGCCTGACTAGCGGGCGTTACAATGAGCAGTTCTTC.

V usage is TRBV28 and J usage is TRBJ2-7; 7 bases are shared with TRBD1. J lost 3 bases, V lost 4 bases, and 9 bases had no gene match. The germline V gene encodes CDR1 MDHEN and CDR2 SYDVKM. CDR3 length: 15 residues. The CDR3 region is CASSSPGQIDYEQYF. As DNA, the CDR3 is TGTGCCAGCAGTTCTCCGGGACAGATAGACTACGAGCAGTACTTC.

The chain recombines TRBV7-9 with TRBJ2-7; 7 bases map to TRBD1. The germline V gene has CDR1 SEHNR and CDR2 FQNEAQ (reference sequence). V lost 1 base and J lost 0; bases outside the gene matches: 3. The CDR3 consists of 15 residues. Here the CDR3 DNA reads TGTGCCAGCAGCTTAGACGGACAGGTCTCCTACGAGCAGTACTTC. This translates into CASSLDGQVSYEQYF.